These 21 T cell receptor beta chains originate from one sample sequenced in a study of T-cell reconstitution after alpha-beta-depleted transplantation in children. Unique molecular identifiers were used to barcode this TCRbeta library. One entry per CDR3 protein, called by TCRdb with MiXCR from the PCR reads. This table has 500,000 to 600,000 distinct CDR3 sequences, approximately 32% appearing once. The material sequenced was PBMCs from the stem cell graft donor, taken from the stem cell graft. All receptors derive from a human donor who donated a stem cell graft to a child with aplastic anemia.

The table lists this clonotype with a few counts. The chain uses TRBV29-1 and TRBJ1-5, with D uncertain. The CDR3 contains 13 residues. Trimming left V 3 bases short and J 5 bases short, with 11 bases between. The germline CDR1 and CDR2 sequences are SQVTM and ANQGSEA. The DNA for the CDR3 is TGCAGCGTTGATAAGGGCGACGATCAGCCCCAGCATTTT. It is translated as CSVDKGDDQPQHF.

The CDR3 nucleotides are TGTGCCAGCAGCGACGGGGACAGGGGAAACGAAAAACTGTTTTTT. Translation gives CASSDGDRGNEKLFF. The chain is built from TRBV9 and TRBJ1-4; TRBD1 agrees at 10 bases. CDR3 size: 15 residues. V was pared by 3 bases and J by 8 bases, with 7 bases of the junction left unmatched. Germline V CDR1 and CDR2: SGDLS, YYNGEE.

The sample holds a few counts of this clonotype. The chain combines TRBV18 with TRBJ2-3; 8 bases agree with TRBD2. Germline CDR1 is KGHSH and CDR2 is LQKENI. This CDR3 spans 15 amino acids. The trim removed 3 bases at V and 0 bases at J, leaving 2 bases unmatched. The CDR3: CASSPSSGSTDTQYF. For the CDR3, the DNA is TGTGCCAGCTCACCCTCTAGCGGGAGCACAGATACGCAGTATTTT.

This clonotype was counted a few times. The chain couples TRBV20-1 to TRBJ2-1; the match to TRBD2 covers 11 bases. The V gene end was trimmed by 5 bases and the J gene end by 8 bases; junction bases not matched to a gene: 14. Germline V gene sequence: CDR1 DFQATT, CDR2 SNEGSKA (reference sequence). The CDR3 contains 16 residues. CDR3 nucleotide sequence: TGCAGTGCTCGCCCGGATACTAGCGGGAGAGGCTATGAGCAGTTCTTC. Translating it yields CSARPDTSGRGYEQFF.

This clonotype was picked up many times. The rearrangement joins TRBV18 to TRBJ2-5; 8 nucleotides line up with TRBD1. The V segment lost 2 bases and the J segment 5 bases; nucleotides outside the gene matches: 7. From germline, CDR1 is KGHSH and CDR2 LQKENI. The CDR3 has 15 residues. The CDR3 loop is CASSPNAGGVETQYF. CDR3 DNA sequence: TGTGCCAGCTCACCAAATGCAGGGGGCGTTGAGACCCAGTACTTC.

The V call is TRBV24-1, the J call TRBJ2-5, with TRBD2 matching 11 bases. Germline V gives CDR1 KGHDR, CDR2 SFDVKD. Trimming cost V 4 bases and J 0 bases; bases outside gene matches: 12. The CDR3 sequence is 19 residues long. As DNA, the CDR3 is TGTGCCACCAGTGAGTCCGGGACTAGCGGAATCCAGTACCAAGAGACCCAGTACTTC. The encoded protein is CATSESGTSGIQYQETQYF.

The chain recombines TRBV29-1 with TRBJ2-5, with TRBD1 as a possible D gene (6 bases). CDR3 size: 13 residues. The V end lost 6 bases, the J end lost 4 bases, and 15 bases lay between the germline ends. Per germline, CDR1 SQVTM and CDR2 ANQGSEA. The CDR3 DNA follows: TGCAGCGTCGACAGGTCCCTCGGAGAGACCCAGTACTTC. Encoded protein: CSVDRSLGETQYF.

This clonotype was observed a few times. The chain employs TRBV6-1 and TRBJ1-5; a weak D match, TRBD1 (6 bases). V was clipped by 2 bases and J by 2 bases, with 16 bases between them. The CDR3 has 17 amino acids. Germline V lookup: CDR1 MNHNS, CDR2 SASEGT. CDR3 in amino acids: CASSESGGRVGNQPQHF. The DNA of the CDR3 is TGTGCCAGCAGTGAATCTGGGGGCAGGGTTGGCAATCAGCCCCAGCATTTT.

The rearrangement uses TRBV29-1 and TRBJ1-1; no clear D. The germline gives CDR1 SQVTM, CDR2 ANQGSEA. The CDR3 extends over 14 amino acids. V shed 7 bases and J shed 0 bases, with 15 bases lying between them. The CDR3 spells CSALDPGMNTEAFF. The CDR3 DNA follows: TGCAGCGCCCTGGATCCCGGAATGAACACTGAAGCTTTCTTT.

The genes are TRBV7-3 and TRBJ2-3; the D is unclear. Trimming left V 2 bases short and J 4 bases short, with 7 bases between. The CDR3 runs to 13 residues. Germline values: CDR1 SGHTA, CDR2 FQGTGA. The CDR3: CASSLGHSDTQYF. The CDR3 bases are TGTGCCAGCAGCTTAGGTCATTCAGATACGCAGTATTTT.

The chain joins TRBV3-1 to TRBJ1-1; 8 bases align to TRBD1. The CDR3 length is 14 residues. The germline gives CDR1 LGHDT, CDR2 YNNKEL (reference sequence). Trimming took 4 bases from V and 4 from J; bases not matched to a gene: 5. This chain's CDR3 is CASSPGGSLTEAFF. The CDR3 DNA follows: TGTGCCAGCAGCCCAGGGGGCTCGCTCACTGAAGCTTTCTTT.

The CDR3 protein is CASSYSTGAQDTGELFF. For the CDR3, the DNA is TGTGCCAGCAGTTACTCGACGGGGGCGCAGGACACCGGGGAGCTGTTTTTT. This chain links TRBV6-2 or TRBV6-3 with TRBJ2-2; D is tentatively TRBD1 or TRBD2 (6 bases each). The germline V gene encodes CDR1 MNHEY and CDR2 SVGEGT. Trimming took off 0 bases at V and 3 bases at J, with 14 bases between the two ends. The CDR3 has 17 residues.

This chain connects TRBV5-1 to TRBJ1-4; no clear D gene. The CDR3 runs 16 residues. Germline V gives CDR1 SGHRS, CDR2 YFSETQ. Deletions cut 0 bases from V and 11 bases from J, with 20 bases between. This CDR3 reads CASSLEAGPSSSKLFF. The CDR3 DNA is TGCGCCAGCAGCTTGGAAGCAGGCCCGAGCTCCTCCAAACTGTTTTTT.

In its sample, this clonotype was seen a few times. This chain joins TRBV27 and TRBJ2-1, with D possibly TRBD2 on 5 matching bases. V was cut by 2 bases and J by 8 bases, with 13 bases left in between. The CDR3 sequence is 14 residues long. Germline V gene lookup returns CDR1 MNHEY and CDR2 SMNVEV (reference sequence). The CDR3 DNA reads TGTGCCAGCAGTTTACTGGCTAGCAGCTATGAGCAGTTCTTC. It translates to CASSLLASSYEQFF.

This clonotype has at least ten counts. The CDR3 DNA reads TGTGCCAGCAGCCGGAGCACAGATACGCAGTATTTT. Residues: CASSRSTDTQYF. This chain connects TRBV9 to TRBJ2-3; D gene uncertain. The CDR3 contains 12 residues. Trimming took off 4 bases at V and 0 bases at J, with 3 bases between the two ends. Germline V gene sequence: CDR1 SGDLS, CDR2 YYNGEE.

J is TRBJ2-5 and V is TRBV7-2; 7 positions agree with TRBD2. V was clipped by 3 bases and J by 3 bases; unmatched bases: 13. The CDR3 extends over 17 amino acids. Germline V gives CDR1 SGHTA, CDR2 FQGNSA. This CDR3 reads CASSFSAGRGFEETQYF. The CDR3 DNA reads as TGTGCCAGCAGCTTCTCAGCGGGACGGGGTTTCGAAGAGACCCAGTACTTC. Filled out from reference TRBV7-2 and TRBJ2-5, the complete variable domain reads GAGVSQSPSNKVTEKGKDVELRCDPISGHTALYWYRQSLGQGLEFLIYFQGNSAPDKSGLPSDRFSAERTGGSVSTLTIQRTQQEDSAVYLCASSFSAGRGFEETQYFGPGTRLLVL.

This clonotype was counted a few times. CDR3 loop: CASSPPESANTEAFF. DNA of the CDR3: TGTGCCAGCTCACCACCGGAAAGTGCGAACACTGAAGCTTTCTTT. The chain couples TRBV18 to TRBJ1-1, with D unclear. V lost 0 bases and J 1 base, leaving 9 bases between the germline ends. Germline V gives CDR1 KGHSH, CDR2 LQKENI. This CDR3 spans 15 amino acids.

V and J are TRBV29-1 and TRBJ2-3; 8 bases fit TRBD1. V gave up 7 bases and J gave up 6 bases; unmatched junction bases: 15. The CDR3 contains 15 residues. CDR1 and CDR2 from the germline V gene are SQVTM and ANQGSEA. CDR3 bases: TGCAGCGCTACAGACAGGGGCAGATTTAGGGATACGCAGTATTTT. Its protein product is CSATDRGRFRDTQYF.

J is TRBJ1-1 and V is TRBV20-1; D gene uncertain. V lost 6 bases and J 4 bases, leaving 12 bases between the germline ends. The CDR3 runs 12 residues. The germline V gene encodes CDR1 DFQATT and CDR2 SNEGSKA (reference sequence). CDR3 sequence: CSALSGRTEAFF. The CDR3 nucleotides read TGCAGTGCCCTTAGCGGGCGCACTGAAGCTTTCTTT.

The chain combines TRBV12-3 or TRBV12-4 with TRBJ2-4; D gene unclear. The V and J ends lost 6 bases and 7 bases respectively, with 13 bases between them. The CDR3 has 13 amino acids. DNA of the CDR3: TGTGCCAGCAGGGACGCCAGCTGGAACATTCAGTACTTC. Its translation is CASRDASWNIQYF.

This sequence joins TRBV20-1 and TRBJ2-4, with D hard to call. Between the trimmed V and J ends, which lost 0 bases and 1 base, there was a span of 10 bases. The CDR3 is 15 amino acids. The germline CDR1 and CDR2 sequences are DFQATT and SNEGSKA (reference sequence). CDR3 in DNA: TGCAGTGCTAGAGATCAGGCAGAGGCCAAAAACATTCAGTACTTC. Amino acid sequence: CSARDQAEAKNIQYF.